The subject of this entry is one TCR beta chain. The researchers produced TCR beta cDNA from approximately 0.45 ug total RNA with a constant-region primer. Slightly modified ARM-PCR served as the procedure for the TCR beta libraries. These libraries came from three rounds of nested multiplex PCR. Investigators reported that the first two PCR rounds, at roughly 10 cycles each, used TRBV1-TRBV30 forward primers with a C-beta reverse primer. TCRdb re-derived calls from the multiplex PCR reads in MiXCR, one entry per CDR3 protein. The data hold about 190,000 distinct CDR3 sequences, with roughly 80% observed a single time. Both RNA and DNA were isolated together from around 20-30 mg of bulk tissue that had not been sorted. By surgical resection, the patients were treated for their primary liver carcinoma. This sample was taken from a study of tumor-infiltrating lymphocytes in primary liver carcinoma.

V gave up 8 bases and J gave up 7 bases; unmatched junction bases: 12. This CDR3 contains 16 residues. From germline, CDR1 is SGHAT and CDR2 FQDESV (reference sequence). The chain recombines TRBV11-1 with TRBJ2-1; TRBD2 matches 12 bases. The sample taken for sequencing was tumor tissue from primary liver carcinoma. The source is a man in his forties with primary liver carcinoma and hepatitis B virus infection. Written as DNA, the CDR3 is TGTGCCAGCCCCCCCTCGACTAGCGGGAGTCGAAATGAGCAGTTCTTC. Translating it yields CASPPSTSGSRNEQFF.